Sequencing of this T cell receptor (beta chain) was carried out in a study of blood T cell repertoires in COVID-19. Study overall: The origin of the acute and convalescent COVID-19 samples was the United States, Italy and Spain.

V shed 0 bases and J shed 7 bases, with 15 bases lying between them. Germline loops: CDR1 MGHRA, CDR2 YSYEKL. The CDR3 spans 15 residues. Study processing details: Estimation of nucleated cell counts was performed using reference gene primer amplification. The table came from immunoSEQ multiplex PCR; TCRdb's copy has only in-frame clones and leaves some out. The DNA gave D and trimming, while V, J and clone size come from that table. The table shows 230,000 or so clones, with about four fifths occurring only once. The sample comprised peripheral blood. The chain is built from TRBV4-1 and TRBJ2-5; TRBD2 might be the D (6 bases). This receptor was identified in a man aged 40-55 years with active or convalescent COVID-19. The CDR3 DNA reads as TGCGCCAGCAGCCAAGACCGGGCGGGGAGTGGGACCCAGTACTTC. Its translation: CASSQDRAGSGTQYF.